The 13 T cell receptor beta chains in this list originate from one sample, sequenced in a study of T cell responses to AZD1222 COVID-19 vaccine (dated by TCRdb to about 2021). The library was generated by the immunoSEQ multiplex PCR assay. TCRdb took over this immuneACCESS table, retaining in-frame rearrangements with V and J assigned. Such tables are incomplete; in checked studies, under half of the missing clones stem from an unresolved V gene, and the remainder is unexplained. Present in this sample are roughly 100,000 clones, about 90% of which were seen just once. About 4.8% of the sample lies in the top ten. The time point label on this specimen signifies: baseline before first vaccination. The input for sequencing was peripheral blood, taken on day 0 of AZD1222 vaccination. Receptors were obtained from an adult in good health.

This clone turned up a few times. This chain connects TRBV2 to TRBJ1-6, with 9 nucleotides matching TRBD1. Germline V gene sequence: CDR1 SNHLY, CDR2 FYNNEI. CDR3 size: 14 residues. Trimming cost V 6 bases and J 10 bases; bases outside gene matches: 7. As DNA, the CDR3 is TGTGCCAGCAGCCGGACAGGGGAGAACTCACCCCTCCACTTT. Its translation: CASSRTGENSPLHF.

This clone was counted once. The chain uses TRBV4-2 and TRBJ2-1; TRBD2 is a possible D gene (6 bases). This CDR3 has 11 residues. Germline assignment: CDR1 LGHNA and CDR2 YNFKEQ. Trimming removed 1 base from V and 12 bases from J, with 7 bases in between. CDR3 amino acids: CASSQGDLQFF. The CDR3 nucleotides are TGTGCCAGCAGCCAAGGGGACTTGCAGTTCTTC.

The gene calls are TRBV2 and TRBJ1-3, with a weak D call TRBD1 (5 bases). The germline V gene encodes CDR1 SNHLY and CDR2 FYNNEI. The V end was cut by 5 bases, the J end by 1 base, with 9 bases between. The CDR3 has 14 residues. The CDR3 sequence: CASSLQGSGNTIYF. The CDR3 DNA reads TGTGCCAGCAGTCTCCAGGGATCTGGAAACACCATATATTTT.

The CDR3 sequence: CASSGTSGGEQFF. The CDR3 DNA reads TGTGCCAGCAGCGGAACTAGCGGGGGTGAGCAGTTCTTC. The V and J genes are TRBV5-4 and TRBJ2-1; 11 bases are a match to TRBD2. The CDR3 spans 13 residues. The V gene end was trimmed by 4 bases and the J gene end by 9 bases; junction bases not matched to a gene: 3. From germline, CDR1 is SGHNT and CDR2 YYREEE (reference sequence).

This chain uses TRBV11-2 with TRBJ1-4; TRBD1 aligns across 8 bases. The germline gives CDR1 SGHAT, CDR2 FQNNGV. The CDR3 is 16 residues long. The V segment lost 5 bases and the J segment 5 bases; nucleotides outside the gene matches: 10. The CDR3 bases are TGTGCCAGCAGCCTTCAGTCAGGACAGGGCAATGAAAAACTGTTTTTT. Residues: CASSLQSGQGNEKLFF.

The chain uses TRBV28 and TRBJ2-2; tentatively, D is TRBD2 (7 bases). V lost 6 bases and J 5 bases, leaving 10 bases between the germline ends. Germline CDR1 MDHEN, CDR2 SYDVKM. This CDR3 is 13 amino acids long. The CDR3 DNA reads TGTGCCAGCAGAGGGGGGGGTACCGGGGAGCTGTTTTTT. Translating it yields CASRGGGTGELFF.

The chain recombines TRBV24-1 with TRBJ1-5; no clear D gene. V gave up 11 bases and J gave up 5 bases, with 9 bases separating them. CDR1 and CDR2 from the germline V gene are KGHDR and SFDVKD. The CDR3 is 11 residues long. The CDR3, as DNA: TGTGCCAGCCGGGAGGATCAGCCCCAGCATTTT. This sequence encodes CASREDQPQHF.

There are a few counts of this clone. The chain links TRBV11-2 to TRBJ1-1; 7 positions match TRBD1. This CDR3 region has 13 residues. Germline V lookup: CDR1 SGHAT, CDR2 FQNNGV. Trimming took 10 bases from V and 3 from J; bases not matched to a gene: 8. CDR3 amino acids: CATLGQADTEAFF. CDR3 bases: TGTGCCACGCTAGGACAGGCGGACACTGAAGCTTTCTTT.

The chain recombines TRBV3-1 (or the pseudogene TRBV3-2) with TRBJ2-1; TRBD1 or TRBD2 may be the D gene (6 bases each). Trimming shortened V by 0 bases and J by 5 bases, and 8 bases separated the two germline ends. The length of the CDR3 is 14 residues. Looked up from germline, CDR1 is LGHDT and CDR2 is YNNKEL (reference sequence). CDR3 in amino acids: CASSQEGGNNEQFF. As DNA, the CDR3 is TGTGCCAGCAGCCAAGAGGGGGGCAACAATGAGCAGTTCTTC.

The chain carries TRBV12-3 or TRBV12-4 and TRBJ1-1; D is ambiguous. This CDR3 is 13 amino acids long. V was cut by 2 bases and J by 1 base, with 5 bases left in between. The CDR3: CASSLSRNTEAFF. CDR3 in DNA: TGTGCCAGCAGTTTAAGCAGGAACACTGAAGCTTTCTTT.

The V and J genes are TRBV7-2 and TRBJ2-2; TRBD2 aligns across 9 bases. With V trimmed by 5 bases and J by 2 bases, 9 bases remained unmatched. Germline-derived CDR1 and CDR2 are SGHTA and FQGNSA. This CDR3 region has 17 residues. The CDR3 sequence is CASSKRGARFNTGELFF. The CDR3 bases are TGTGCCAGCAGCAAGCGGGGGGCCCGCTTCAACACCGGGGAGCTGTTTTTT. Full variable domain (rest looked up from reference TRBV7-2 and TRBJ2-2): GAGVSQSPSNKVTEKGKDVELRCDPISGHTALYWYRQSLGQGLEFLIYFQGNSAPDKSGLPSDRFSAERTGGSVSTLTIQRTQQEDSAVYLCASSKRGARFNTGELFFGEGSRLTVL.

J is TRBJ2-1 and V is TRBV7-2; 11 bases align to TRBD2. J gave up 8 bases and V 3 bases, and 9 bases lay outside the gene matches. CDR1 is SGHTA and CDR2 is FQGNSA in the germline V gene. The CDR3 has 16 residues. This chain's CDR3 is CASSFAVAGGRDEQFF. The CDR3 coding sequence is TGTGCCAGCAGCTTCGCGGTAGCGGGGGGGAGGGATGAGCAGTTCTTC.

This clone was picked up one time. The chain couples TRBV30 to TRBJ1-2; tentatively, D is TRBD1 (5 bases). CDR3 size: 13 residues. Trimming removed 7 bases at V and 4 bases at J, with 16 bases between. The germline V gene encodes CDR1 GTSNPN and CDR2 SVGIG (reference sequence). In DNA form, the CDR3 reads TGTGCCTTACCTCAGGGAGGCGGCTATGGCTACACCTTC. Translated, it gives CALPQGGGYGYTF.